This T cell receptor beta chain appears in the sequencing data of a study of cytomegalovirus exposure and HLA in healthy donors. Study as a whole: Counted in an early data release were tens of millions of unique TCRs from HLA-typed donors. The study, taken as a whole, reports: TCR beta V segments were, for the most part, productive about 87% or about 30% of the time in an earlier analysis. Per published reports, the classifier diagnosed cytomegalovirus status with high specificity and sensitivity. Among the most significant clusters, several appeared linked to common viral pathogens in a later analysis.

The study ran its PCR with 60 Vbeta and 13 Jbeta primers. TCRdb's table, derived via immunoSEQ multiplex PCR, lists solely in-frame clones and lacks some. The data show roughly 130,000 clones, 80% seen once. Note on this clone: Its target is not known.

The sample taken for sequencing was PBMCs. The clonotype comes from a man aged 35 to 55 in good health and CMV-seronegative.

The DNA for the CDR3 is TGCGCCAGCAGCTTAGTGACGGGCACTGAAGCTTTCTTT. It encodes CASSLVTGTEAFF. The chain couples TRBV5-1 to TRBJ1-1; D remains ambiguous. The CDR3 is 13 residues long. The germline V gene has CDR1 SGHRS and CDR2 YFSETQ. The V and J ends lost 2 bases and 4 bases respectively, with 9 bases between them.